This T cell receptor beta chain was identified in a study of blood T cells in healthy people across ages (dated by TCRdb to between 2015 and 2017). Describing the broader study: Template switching captured roughly one uniquely barcoded TCR beta cDNA molecule per two T cells in model experiments. Using deep sequencing normalized with unique cDNA molecular identifiers, the study measured how TCR beta repertoire diversity changes with age. Four age groups were formed from the donors: young (average roughly 16 years), middle-aged (approximately 40), aged (over 55) and long-lived (82). To avoid experimental bias, donors of different ages were spread randomly across the sequencing lanes. Using the same blood draw, the study looked at two additional independent replicas of 1 million unique cDNA reads for two donors, one aged 18 to 30 and the other aged 80 or older. Study-level results and caveats: There was a strong correlation between observed TCR beta diversity and the percentage of naive T cells measured by flow cytometry. As age increased, observed TCR beta diversity per million T cells dropped in a roughly linear way, and a significant reduction was already evident by age roughly 40. Bulk unsorted PBMC profiling prevented conclusive comparison of naive and antigen-experienced compartments. The CMV infection status of donors was not known, potentially confounding age-related changes in expanded clonotypes. Estimates of total diversity based on one million sequenced T cells were regarded as lower bounds and as underestimates. Compared with the aged group, the long-lived group had more naive CD4+ T cells, fewer expanded clones and increased TCR diversity, a pattern suggesting age selection.

A few counts support this clonotype. The antigen it binds to is not known. Per-base qualities were not stored, and no clone one base away is much larger. Donors were about 36 systemically healthy Caucasian individuals from Russia aged roughly 6 to 90 years. Each donor gave roughly 11 milliliters of peripheral blood, drawn into EDTA-treated Vacutainer tubes. Ficoll-Paque density-gradient centrifugation was used to isolate PBMCs, with at least 6 million obtained per sample. Total RNA, at least 6 micrograms per sample, was extracted from PBMCs with Trizol reagent. For every donor, an aliquot of PBMCs went through flow cytometry to measure the percentages of naive CD45RAhigh/CD27high T cells. Libraries were prepared through 5' RACE. The instrument given in TCRdb is Illumina HiSeq 2500. A second about 7 to 11 cycle PCR used a sample-barcoded 5' primer and a J-beta primer mix. Each TCR beta cDNA molecule received a unique molecular identifier from a template-switch 5' adaptor carrying 12 random nucleotides. Each sample yielded at least 2.5 million CDR3-containing paired-end reads. The Mint cDNA synthesis kit, primed by a TRBC-specific oligonucleotide, was used to synthesize first-strand cDNA from all RNA. Following uracil-DNA glycosylase treatment, all cDNA underwent a first 18-cycle PCR with the universal primers M1SS and BC2_uni_R. The source study handled its data this way. For normalization, 1 million high-quality reads were randomly selected from each sample, with every read carrying a distinct molecular identifier. Instead of being binned into consensus sequences, reads that shared molecular identifiers were thrown out. CDR3 identification, clonotype clustering and error correction used MiTCR with a Q25 quality threshold and the strictest error-elimination algorithm. A nonparametric unseen species model with Euler transformation was used to estimate lower-bound total TCR beta diversity. TCRdb reprocessed the public reads (quality trimming at Q25 with fastp, clone calling with MiXCR) and kept in-frame beta chains. Each CDR3 protein gets just one entry, which takes the most common genes and DNA from the rows behind it. In this record, the V and J calls reflect TCRdb's handling and not the investigators' own analysis. This sample comprises 380,000 or so distinct CDR3 sequences, 50% to 60% of them detected only once. Roughly 51% of the sample is in the top ten clones.

Sample: blood. The receptor's source is a man between 60 and 75 years old in good health.

This receptor carries the CDR3 CASSLSTETQYF. The sequenced DNA is TGTGCCAGCAGCTTGTCAACCGAGACCCAGTACTTC. This receptor chain uses TRBV11-1 and TRBJ2-5; no D gene is confidently identified. Looking up the germline V gene (reference sequence) yields CDR1 SGHAT and CDR2 FQDESV. Deletion took 3 bases off V and 5 bases off J, with a span of 7 bases between the germline ends. The CDR3, cysteine through phenylalanine, is 12 amino acids long. The retained sequence is limited to the CDR3, 36 bases, with the frame set at the first base.